The 23 T cell receptor beta chains in this list originate from one sample, sequenced in a study of low-dose radiotherapy and immunotherapy resistance in tumors. First-strand cDNA relied on TRAV- and TRBV-specific primers spanning alpha and beta chains. It was with a constant-region primer and a V-primer adapter that TCRs were amplified over roughly 18 PCR cycles. In TCRdb, the reads were re-called with MiXCR into one record per CDR3 protein. Of some 88,000 distinct CDR3 sequences listed, roughly 9% are singletons. The time point denotes: before trial treatment. The material sequenced was PBMCs, taken before treatment. The receptor set was obtained from a male donor with prostate cancer.

This rearrangement joins TRBV5-1 to TRBJ2-3; a weak D match, TRBD1 (6 bases). CDR1 is SGHRS, CDR2 YFSETQ, per germline. This CDR3 has 15 residues. V was trimmed by 1 base and J by 2 bases, leaving 11 bases between them. CDR3 DNA sequence: TGCGCCAGCAGCTTGAATACAGGGACCACAGATACGCAGTATTTT. Protein product: CASSLNTGTTDTQYF.

This clonotype was found many times. This chain connects TRBV7-2 to TRBJ2-5; D is tentatively TRBD1 or TRBD2 (5 bases each). This CDR3 is 16 amino acids long. V gave up 5 bases and J gave up 5 bases, with 21 bases separating them. CDR1 and CDR2 from the germline V gene are SGHTA and FQGNSA. The CDR3 here is CASSVTPPGTGETQYF. DNA of the CDR3: TGTGCCAGCAGCGTCACCCCCCCAGGGACGGGGGAGACCCAGTACTTC.

This clonotype was seen many times. This chain uses TRBV19 with TRBJ2-1; D is possibly TRBD2 (6 bases). CDR1 and CDR2 from the germline V gene are LNHDA and SQIVND (reference sequence). The ends were cut back, 6 bases at V and 5 bases at J, with 14 bases in the middle. This CDR3 has 14 amino acids. The CDR3 bases are TGTGCCAGTAGGCCTCTCGGCGGGGACAATGAGCAGTTCTTC. It translates to CASRPLGGDNEQFF.

Many counts were recorded for this clonotype. The V call is TRBV2, the J call TRBJ2-1, with TRBD2 matching over 9 bases. The CDR3 totals 15 residues. With 5 bases clipped from V and 2 bases from J, the junction kept 4 bases outside the gene matches. CDR1 and CDR2 from the germline V gene are SNHLY and FYNNEI. The CDR3 sequence is CASSRAGGPYNEQFF. CDR3 DNA sequence: TGTGCCAGCAGTCGGGCGGGAGGGCCCTACAATGAGCAGTTCTTC.

V and J are TRBV5-1 and TRBJ2-1; 10 nucleotides agree with TRBD2. The V gene end was trimmed by 4 bases and the J gene end by 5 bases; junction bases not matched to a gene: 9. CDR1 and CDR2 from the germline V gene are SGHRS and YFSETQ. The CDR3 runs 16 residues. CDR3 sequence: CASSRAGLAGDNEQFF. The CDR3 DNA follows: TGCGCCAGCAGCCGTGCCGGGCTAGCGGGAGACAATGAGCAGTTCTTC.

The rearrangement links TRBV6-6 to TRBJ2-7, with 11 bases fitting TRBD1. This CDR3 region has 16 residues. The J segment lost 0 bases and the V segment lost 6 bases, leaving 7 bases of the junction unmatched. From germline, CDR1 is MNHNY and CDR2 SVGAGI (reference sequence). The CDR3 spells CASRVGQGASSYEQYF. The CDR3, as DNA: TGTGCCAGCAGGGTAGGACAGGGGGCCAGCTCCTACGAGCAGTACTTC.

In this sample, this clonotype turned up many times. The rearrangement joins TRBV7-2 to TRBJ2-5; TRBD1 matches at 8 bases. The CDR3 is made up of 15 amino acids. The V segment lost 5 bases and the J segment 4 bases; nucleotides outside the gene matches: 9. CDR1 and CDR2 (germline): SGHTA, FQGNSA. CDR3 residues: CASSPGQGGRETQYF. CDR3 nucleotides: TGTGCCAGCAGCCCCGGACAGGGTGGCCGAGAGACCCAGTACTTC.

This clonotype has a count of ten or more. The chain links TRBV4-3 to TRBJ2-5; 7 bases align to TRBD1. The length of the CDR3 is 15 residues. The V gene's germline CDR1 is LGHNA and CDR2 YSLEER. The junction had 4 bases not matched to a gene; V was cut back by 0 bases and J by 3 bases. The CDR3 DNA sequence: TGCGCCAGCAGCCAAGATGGCAGGGGGAAAGAGACCCAGTACTTC. It encodes CASSQDGRGKETQYF.

This clonotype has a count of ten or more. This sequence joins TRBV10-3 and TRBJ1-5; no firm D call. Trimming stripped 1 base from V and 4 bases from J, with 8 bases between. Germline CDR1 is ENHRY and CDR2 is SYGVKD. The CDR3 totals 14 residues. CDR3 loop: CAISEFRSNQPQHF. The CDR3 coding sequence is TGTGCCATCAGTGAGTTTAGGAGTAATCAGCCCCAGCATTTT.

In this sample, this clonotype turned up many times. The rearrangement links TRBV2 to TRBJ1-1; weak D call: TRBD1 (5 bases). The CDR3 length is 13 residues. The V gene lost 8 bases and the J gene lost 6 bases, with 16 bases spanning the gap. In germline, CDR1 is SNHLY, CDR2 FYNNEI. CDR3 loop: CASQWDQGAEAFF. The CDR3 nucleotides read TGTGCCAGCCAGTGGGACCAAGGGGCTGAAGCTTTCTTT.

Turning to this clonotype: This may stem from a read error, because a much larger clone lies one nucleotide away. The V call is TRBV6-1, the J call TRBJ1-1; D gene unclear. The CDR3 sequence is 13 residues long. The germline V gene encodes CDR1 MNHNS and CDR2 SASEGT. CDR3 loop: CASIEILGTEAFF. For the CDR3, the DNA is TGTGCCAGCATTGAAATATTAGGCACTGAAGCTTTCTTT.

This clonotype appeared many times. The V call is TRBV13, the J call TRBJ2-7, with 11 nucleotides matching TRBD2. V was clipped by 3 bases and J by 1 base; unmatched bases: 8. Per germline, CDR1 PRHDT and CDR2 FYEKMQ (reference sequence). The length of the CDR3 is 17 residues. The DNA for the CDR3 is TGTGCCAGCAGCTTGTACGGGGGGACTAGCGGATCCTACGAGCAGTACTTC. Its translation: CASSLYGGTSGSYEQYF.

There are many counts of this clonotype. The chain carries TRBV4-3 and TRBJ2-6, with a weak D call TRBD2 (6 bases). V was trimmed by 0 bases and J by 2 bases, leaving 11 bases between them. CDR3 length: 17 amino acids. The germline CDR1 and CDR2 sequences are LGHNA and YSLEER. CDR3 amino acids: CASSQEWGVPGANVLTF. CDR3 in DNA: TGCGCCAGCAGCCAAGAATGGGGGGTCCCTGGGGCCAACGTCCTGACTTTC.

Turning to this clonotype: A far more abundant clone sits one base away, making this likely a read error. This chain connects TRBV5-4 to TRBJ2-3; 7 bases line up with TRBD2. The J call may not be correct, given that the DNA end is closer to TRBJ2-5. From germline, CDR1 is SGHNT and CDR2 YYREEE (reference sequence). This CDR3 is 15 amino acids long. CDR3 in DNA: TGTGCCAGCAGCCCGTCGGCAGCCGGGCGGGAGAGCCAGTACTTC. Protein sequence: CASSPSAAGRESQYF.

This clonotype was recorded at least ten times. The chain joins TRBV4-1 to TRBJ2-7; 12 bases are shared with TRBD2. J lost 3 bases, V lost 0 bases, and 3 bases had no gene match. Germline values: CDR1 MGHRA, CDR2 YSYEKL. This CDR3 is built from 16 residues. The CDR3 DNA is TGCGCCAGCAGCCAAGACCGGACTAGCGGGAACTACGAGCAGTACTTC. It yields the protein CASSQDRTSGNYEQYF.

A single count supports this clonotype. A read error may be the cause here, since a much bigger clone is one base away. The genes are TRBV14 and TRBJ2-1; the D gene is possibly TRBD2 (6 bases). Per germline, CDR1 SGHDN and CDR2 FVKESK. The CDR3 loop spans 12 amino acids. V was trimmed by 8 bases and J by 10 bases, leaving 15 bases between them. The CDR3 region is CASGGRRYEQFF. The CDR3 nucleotides are TGTGCCAGCGGAGGGAGGCGATACGAGCAGTTCTTC.

The chain joins TRBV28 to TRBJ2-6; possibly TRBD1 for D (6 bases). Trimming removed 3 bases at V and 4 bases at J, with 10 bases between. There are 15 residues in the CDR3. Per germline, CDR1 MDHEN and CDR2 SYDVKM. CDR3 residues: CASSFVGTGANVLTF. The CDR3 region has the DNA TGTGCCAGCAGTTTTGTCGGGACAGGGGCCAACGTCCTGACTTTC.

In this sample, this clonotype turned up many times. The J gene is TRBJ2-5, the V gene TRBV5-1; maybe TRBD2 (7 bases). Germline V gene sequence: CDR1 SGHRS, CDR2 YFSETQ. This CDR3 is 16 amino acids long. V dropped 4 bases and J dropped 3 bases, with 19 bases sitting between them. CDR3 sequence reads: CASSRGPGGAKETQYF. Written as DNA, the CDR3 is TGCGCCAGCAGCCGAGGCCCTGGGGGGGCCAAAGAGACCCAGTACTTC. The full variable domain, rest sourced from reference TRBV5-1 and TRBJ2-5, is KAGVTQTPRYLIKTRGQQVTLSCSPISGHRSVSWYQQTPGQGLQFLFEYFSETQRNKGNFPGRFSGRQFSNSRSEMNVSTLELGDSALYLCASSRGPGGAKETQYFGPGTRLLVL.

This clonotype came up many times. The genes are TRBV12-3 or TRBV12-4 and TRBJ1-3; the match to TRBD1 covers 9 bases. V was clipped by 5 bases and J by 0 bases; unmatched bases: 2. CDR3 size: 15 residues. CDR3 in DNA: TGTGCCAGCAGTCGGGACAGGGTCTCTGGAAACACCATATATTTT. Translating gives CASSRDRVSGNTIYF.

This clonotype was observed many times. This chain joins TRBV20-1 and TRBJ2-3; 9 nucleotides align to TRBD2. CDR1 is DFQATT and CDR2 is SNEGSKA in the germline V gene (reference sequence). V dropped 5 bases and J dropped 2; count of bases not matched to a gene: 8. The CDR3 sequence is 15 residues long. The CDR3 DNA follows: TGCAGTGCTGGGATAGGGACTAGCTACACAGATACGCAGTATTTT. It encodes CSAGIGTSYTDTQYF.

The rearrangement links TRBV4-2 to TRBJ2-1, with 7 bases identical to TRBD1. CDR1 and CDR2 from the germline V gene are LGHNA and YNFKEQ. The CDR3 contains 14 residues. V gave up 1 base and J gave up 5 bases; unmatched junction bases: 2. CDR3 sequence (DNA): TGTGCCAGCAGCCAAGGTGACAGGGACAATGAGCAGTTCTTC. Protein: CASSQGDRDNEQFF.

This clonotype appeared many times. The chain employs TRBV20-1 and TRBJ1-6; D unclear. The ends were cut back, 1 base at V and 5 bases at J, with 9 bases in the middle. The CDR3 sequence is 14 residues long. In germline, CDR1 is DFQATT, CDR2 SNEGSKA (reference sequence). The chain's CDR3 is CSARVSRNNSPLHF. DNA for the CDR3: TGCAGTGCTAGAGTTAGTCGGAATAATTCACCCCTCCACTTT.

This clonotype was counted many times. The chain links TRBV2 to TRBJ1-5; 10 bases align to TRBD1. The CDR3 covers 21 residues. V dropped 7 bases and J dropped 3; count of bases not matched to a gene: 24. Germline CDR1 and CDR2: SNHLY and FYNNEI. The CDR3 DNA follows: TGTGCCAGCACCGGAGTGGACTCCGGGACAGGGGTTAACCCCTTCAATCAGCCCCAGCATTTT. Its protein is CASTGVDSGTGVNPFNQPQHF.